The 25 T cell receptor beta chains below were found in one sample sequenced in a study of blood T cells in healthy people across ages. Together with a sample-barcoded 5' primer, a J-beta primer mix was included in a second PCR lasting roughly 6 to 12 cycles. TCRdb independently ran MiXCR on the 5' RACE reads; one entry per CDR3 protein. The table has 700,000 to 950,000 distinct CDR3 sequences, about 62% seen once. Specimen: blood. These TCRs come from a man aged 25-40 years in good health.

This sequence joins TRBV6-5 and TRBJ2-1, with D possibly TRBD2 on 6 matching bases. There are 12 residues in the CDR3. Trimming removed 6 bases from V and 6 bases from J, with 9 bases in between. Germline V gene lookup returns CDR1 MNHEY and CDR2 SVGAGI. CDR3 sequence reads: CASSPGSNEQFF. For the CDR3, the DNA is TGTGCCAGCAGCCCCGGGAGCAATGAGCAGTTCTTC.

The genes are TRBV6-1 and TRBJ1-5, with D unresolved. This CDR3 spans 16 amino acids. From germline, CDR1 is MNHNS and CDR2 SASEGT. V lost 2 bases and J lost 7, with 18 bases in between. CDR3 residues: CASSELAAPLNQPQHF. In nucleotides, the CDR3 is TGTGCCAGCAGTGAATTGGCAGCTCCCTTAAACCAGCCCCAGCATTTT.

The V call is TRBV6-1, the J call TRBJ2-1; D is unclear. The CDR3 is made up of 16 amino acids. Germline assignment: CDR1 MNHNS and CDR2 SASEGT. V dropped 1 base and J dropped 0 bases, with 10 bases sitting between them. This CDR3 is CASSEEGRSSYNEQFF. DNA for the CDR3: TGTGCCAGCAGTGAAGAGGGAAGGAGCTCCTACAATGAGCAGTTCTTC.

The chain has TRBV18 and TRBJ2-7; D may correspond to TRBD1 or TRBD2 (5 bases each). Trimming left V 3 bases short and J 4 bases short, with 13 bases between. The CDR3 contains 14 residues. CDR1 and CDR2 from the germline V gene are KGHSH and LQKENI. The CDR3 spells CASSPEDRGYEQYF. CDR3 coding DNA: TGTGCCAGCTCACCTGAAGACAGAGGGTACGAGCAGTACTTC.

For the CDR3, the DNA is TGTGCCAGCAGCTTCGGGGGGGTTAATGAAAAACTGTTTTTT. This encodes CASSFGGVNEKLFF. The chain recombines TRBV7-2 with TRBJ1-4; D perhaps matches TRBD1 (5 bases). V lost 3 bases and J lost 4, with 9 bases in between. Germline CDR1 SGHTA, CDR2 FQGNSA. This CDR3 is 14 amino acids long.

The chain couples TRBV5-6 to TRBJ1-2; weak D call: TRBD1 (5 bases). CDR1 and CDR2 from the germline V gene are SGHDT and YYEEEE. The CDR3 is 12 amino acids. V shed 6 bases and J shed 4 bases, with 10 bases lying between them. The CDR3 reads CASNQGSYGYTF. In DNA form, the CDR3 reads TGTGCCAGCAACCAGGGTAGCTATGGCTACACCTTC.

The rearrangement uses TRBV5-1 and TRBJ1-5; D gene ambiguous. Germline assignment: CDR1 SGHRS and CDR2 YFSETQ. The CDR3 is 13 amino acids. Trimming removed 4 bases from V and 7 bases from J, with 12 bases in between. For the CDR3, the DNA is TGCGCCAGCAGCCCGGGCCCCGGCCAGCCCCAGCATTTT. Translating gives CASSPGPGQPQHF.

This clonotype has a handful of counts. The rearrangement uses TRBV9 and TRBJ2-4, with TRBD1 matching 7 bases. The better agreement between TRBJ2-5 and the DNA end casts doubt on the J call. Germline CDR1 and CDR2: SGDLS and YYNGEE. CDR3 length: 14 amino acids. This CDR3 is CASSSRTGVETQYF. In DNA form, the CDR3 reads TGTGCCAGCAGCTCGAGGACAGGAGTGGAGACCCAGTACTTC.

The rearrangement links TRBV20-1 to TRBJ2-1; 8 bases align to TRBD2. This CDR3 is 16 amino acids long. Germline CDR1 and CDR2: DFQATT and SNEGSKA (reference sequence). The ends lost 5 bases at V and 4 bases at J; junction bases unmatched: 13. The CDR3 spells CSALGERGRMYNEQFF. Here the CDR3 DNA reads TGCAGTGCTTTAGGGGAGCGGGGGAGGATGTACAATGAGCAGTTCTTC.

The chain joins TRBV29-1 to TRBJ2-3, with D perhaps TRBD1 (8 bases). Germline CDR1 SQVTM, CDR2 ANQGSEA. Trimming left V 1 base short and J 1 base short, with 12 bases between. There are 15 residues in the CDR3. CDR3 DNA sequence: TGCAGCGTTGAAGGGGGGGGACAGGGCACAGATACGCAGTATTTT. Protein product: CSVEGGGQGTDTQYF.

The rearrangement joins TRBV6-5 to TRBJ2-5; perhaps TRBD1 as D (7 bases). V was cut by 5 bases and J by 5 bases, with 21 bases left in between. CDR3 length: 16 residues. The germline V gene has CDR1 MNHEY and CDR2 SVGAGI. The DNA for the CDR3 is TGTGCCAGCAGTCCAGGGTCCGTTCCAGGGGGGGAGACCCAGTACTTC. It yields the protein CASSPGSVPGGETQYF.

This chain links TRBV11-2 with TRBJ2-3; a weak D match, TRBD1 (5 bases). V was cut by 5 bases and J by 12 bases, with 15 bases left in between. The CDR3 spans 12 residues. In germline, CDR1 is SGHAT, CDR2 FQNNGV. CDR3 amino acids: CASSVVVGQQYF. The CDR3 DNA reads TGTGCCAGCAGCGTTGTGGTGGGGCAACAGTATTTT.

The rearrangement links TRBV29-1 to TRBJ2-5; D ambiguous. The assigned J gene may be wrong: the sequence end matches TRBJ2-7 better. The CDR3 extends over 12 amino acids. Germline lookup yields CDR1 SQVTM and CDR2 ANQGSEA. CDR3 nucleotides: TGCAGCGTACAGCGAACCCTTGACGAGCAGTACTTC. This codes for CSVQRTLDEQYF.

This clonotype turned up a few times. CDR3 nucleotide sequence: TGTGCCAGCAGCCCGGGGTGGCAAGAGACCCAGTACTTC. Amino acids: CASSPGWQETQYF. The chain carries TRBV7-2 and TRBJ2-5; the D gene is possibly TRBD2 (5 bases). V lost 5 bases and J 2 bases, leaving 9 bases between the germline ends. Germline CDR1 is SGHTA and CDR2 is FQGNSA. The CDR3 is 13 amino acids.

This clonotype was counted a few times. In DNA form, the CDR3 reads TGTGCCAGCAGCTTAGGCGGGGGACGCCAGCCCCAGCATTTT. Its translation is CASSLGGGRQPQHF. The chain combines TRBV7-6 with TRBJ1-5; the D gene is possibly TRBD1 (5 bases). Germline assignment: CDR1 SGHVS and CDR2 FNYEAQ. V was cut by 1 base and J by 7 bases, with 11 bases left in between. The CDR3 length is 14 residues.

The V gene is TRBV12-3 or TRBV12-4, the J gene TRBJ2-7; the D is unclear. The CDR3 extends over 14 amino acids. V was clipped by 1 base and J by 8 bases, with 15 bases between them. The CDR3 sequence: CASSLEGIGVKQYF. The CDR3 DNA reads TGTGCCAGCAGTTTAGAAGGGATTGGCGTCAAGCAGTACTTC.

The CDR3, as DNA: TGTGCCAGCAGCACAGGGACTAGCGGCCTCACAGATACGCAGTATTTT. Its protein is CASSTGTSGLTDTQYF. This chain joins TRBV7-2 and TRBJ2-3; 11 bases agree with TRBD2. Germline V gene lookup returns CDR1 SGHTA and CDR2 FQGNSA. Trimming removed 5 bases from V and 2 bases from J; junction bases left unmatched: 6. This CDR3 region has 16 residues.

This clonotype has a handful of counts. The gene calls are TRBV20-1 and TRBJ2-3; a weak D match, TRBD2 (6 bases). This CDR3 contains 17 residues. Germline lookup yields CDR1 DFQATT and CDR2 SNEGSKA (reference sequence). Deletions cut 6 bases from V and 3 bases from J, with 25 bases between. This CDR3 is CSAVGTGGTLQTDTQYF. Written as DNA, the CDR3 is TGCAGTGCCGTCGGGACTGGCGGAACACTCCAAACAGATACGCAGTATTTT.

This sequence joins TRBV5-1 and TRBJ1-2; TRBD1 agrees at 7 bases. Trimming removed 0 bases from V and 8 bases from J; junction bases left unmatched: 10. Germline V gene data show CDR1 as SGHRS and CDR2 as YFSETQ. The CDR3 contains 15 residues. DNA of the CDR3: TGCGCCAGCAGCTTGGGTCAACAGGGGAGTTGGGGCTACACCTTC. Encoded protein: CASSLGQQGSWGYTF.

The chain couples TRBV4-1 to TRBJ2-5; TRBD1 agrees at 8 bases. Germline CDR1 is MGHRA and CDR2 is YSYEKL. J gave up 3 bases and V 0 bases, and 9 bases lay outside the gene matches. This CDR3 comprises 17 residues. The CDR3 nucleotides read TGCGCCAGCAGCCAAGATCGCTCGGCGGACAGGGAAGAGACCCAGTACTTC. Translating gives CASSQDRSADREETQYF.

This clonotype was found a few times. The CDR3 DNA follows: TGTGCCAGCAGTTCAATGAATACGCAGTATTTT. It encodes CASSSMNTQYF. The V and J genes are TRBV12-3 or TRBV12-4 and TRBJ2-3; D is unresolved. The CDR3 is 11 residues long. V was pared by 4 bases and J by 7 bases, with 6 bases between.

This clonotype was seen more than once but under ten times. The chain links TRBV9 to TRBJ1-2; TRBD1 aligns across 7 bases. Germline loops: CDR1 SGDLS, CDR2 YYNGEE. The ends lost 0 bases at V and 1 base at J; junction bases unmatched: 0. The length of the CDR3 is 14 residues. In DNA form, the CDR3 reads TGTGCCAGCAGCGTAGGGGACAGTAACTATGGCTACACCTTC. As protein: CASSVGDSNYGYTF.

The CDR3 nucleotides read TGTGCCAGCTCATCCACCCTGAAGGGGGCGGGGGATGGATACGAGCAGTACTTC. Translating it yields CASSSTLKGAGDGYEQYF. The chain couples TRBV18 to TRBJ2-7; D may match TRBD1 or TRBD2 (7 bases each). This CDR3 spans 18 amino acids. Germline CDR1 is KGHSH and CDR2 is LQKENI. V lost 5 bases to trimming and J lost 4 bases, with 27 bases between them.

The genes are TRBV6-1 and TRBJ2-7; D is undetermined. Trimming shortened V by 4 bases and J by 1 base, and 17 bases separated the two germline ends. CDR1 is MNHNS and CDR2 is SASEGT in the germline V gene. The CDR3 contains 16 residues. The CDR3 nucleotides read TGTGCCAGCAGTGTGTCAGTCGGAACATTATCCTACGAGCAGTACTTC. This gives the protein CASSVSVGTLSYEQYF.

This clonotype was observed a few times. The chain employs TRBV19 and TRBJ2-1; 7 bases match TRBD1. The CDR3 sequence is 14 residues long. Per germline, CDR1 LNHDA and CDR2 SQIVND (reference sequence). J was trimmed by 7 bases and V by 5 bases; bases with no gene match: 8. The chain's CDR3 is CASSLSNRGNEQFF. The CDR3 DNA reads TGTGCCAGTAGTCTCTCAAACAGGGGAAATGAGCAGTTCTTC.